These 2 T cell receptor beta chains came from one sample sequenced in a study of blood T cells in healthy people across ages. For the second PCR, which ran for about 6 to 11 cycles, a sample-barcoded 5' primer and a J-beta primer mix were used. Using its own MiXCR run on the 5' RACE reads, TCRdb lists one record per CDR3 protein. The table includes 750,000 to 1,000,000 distinct CDR3 sequences, 25% to 30% detected once. These same records also appear under a second study, on T cells of mothers and their children.

Sequenced sample: blood. These receptors originate from a woman aged 40 to 50 in good health.

This CDR3 reads CASREAGDTIYF. In nucleotides, the CDR3 is TGTGCCAGCAGGGAGGCAGGGGACACCATATATTTT. The rearrangement links TRBV28 to TRBJ1-3, with a weak D call TRBD1 (6 bases). The CDR3 is made up of 12 amino acids. The V end lost 6 bases, the J end lost 8 bases, and 11 bases lay between the germline ends. Germline assignment: CDR1 MDHEN and CDR2 SYDVKM.

This clonotype has at least ten counts. The genes are TRBV6-4 and TRBJ1-5; no reliable D call. The CDR3 covers 14 residues. The germline V and J ends were trimmed by 0 bases and 7 bases, with 10 bases remaining between them. Looked up from germline, CDR1 is MRHNA and CDR2 is SNTAGT. DNA of the CDR3: TGTGCCAGCAGTGACTCTGGGGAAGGGCAGCCCCAGCATTTT. This sequence encodes CASSDSGEGQPQHF.